This T cell receptor beta chain comes out of a study of control samples from healthy donors and cancer patients. J was trimmed by 8 bases and V by 3 bases; bases with no gene match: 6. Germline CDR1 and CDR2: SGDLS and YYNGEE. There are 14 residues in the CDR3. Measured with immunoSEQ multiplex PCR; TCRdb has only the in-frame clones, and not every one. Among 120,000 or so clones listed, roughly 90% were seen once. The sample taken for sequencing was blood. This clonotype was sampled from a man younger than 35 in good health. The chain is built from TRBV9 and TRBJ1-4; 8 nucleotides line up with TRBD1. The CDR3 DNA follows: TGTGCCAGCAGCGGACAGGGGATCAGAGAAAAACTGTTTTTT. Residues: CASSGQGIREKLFF. Full variable domain (rest looked up from reference TRBV9 and TRBJ1-4): DSGVTQTPKHLITATGQRVTLRCSPRSGDLSVYWYQQSLDQGLQFLIQYYNGEERAKGNILERFSAQQFPDLHSELNLSSLELGDSALYFCASSGQGIREKLFFGSGTQLSVL.